This is a list of T cell receptor beta chains from one sample in a study of T cell changes during pregnancy in multiple sclerosis. Clones were sequenced by immunoSEQ multiplex PCR, and TCRdb holds only the in-frame ones, with some missing. Of tens of thousands of clones listed, roughly 94% are singletons. This sample comprised peripheral blood, obtained in the third trimester of pregnancy. These receptors all come from a female donor with multiple sclerosis, enrolled in a pregnancy study. Each CDR3 is given with its conserved first and last residue. A D gene is named only where the DNA matches it firmly. Not every row has a clone size; where given, it reads once, few, many or a size class.

J gene,D gene,V gene,clone size,CDR3 DNA,CDR3 protein
TRBJ1-1,TRBD1,TRBV5-5,.,TGTGCCAGCAGCTTGGAGGGACAGCAGGCCCTGAGGAACACTGAAGCTTTCTTT,CASSLEGQQALRNTEAFF
TRBJ1-1,.,TRBV5-6,.,TGTGCCAGCAGCTTGATAGGGGTCGAGGCTTTCTTT,CASSLIGVEAFF
TRBJ2-7,.,TRBV7-2,.,TGTGCCAGCAGCTTATCTATTGGGGCCAGACAGTACTCCTACGAGCAGTACTTC,CASSLSIGARQYSYEQYF
TRBJ1-1,.,TRBV18,few,TGTGCCAGCTCACCAGCCAGGGGACAGAACACTGAAGCTTTCTTT,CASSPARGQNTEAFF
TRBJ1-3,.,TRBV7-3,few,TGTGCCAGCAGCTCAGGGAACACCATATATTTT,CASSSGNTIYF
TRBJ1-1,TRBD1,TRBV6-4,.,TGTGCCAGCAGTGACGGGACAGGGCGCCGAGCTTTCTTT,CASSDGTGRRAFF
TRBJ2-7,TRBD1,TRBV27,.,TGTGCCAGCAAGGGACAGGAATCCTACGAGCAGTACTTC,CASKGQESYEQYF
TRBJ2-7,TRBD2,TRBV7-9,.,TGTGCCAGCAGCTTTGCATTCGGAGCGGGGGCCCTAAAAACCTACGAGCAGTACTTC,CASSFAFGAGALKTYEQYF
TRBJ2-7,TRBD1,TRBV29-1,.,TGCAGCGTTGACGGGACAGGCTACGAGCAGTACTTC,CSVDGTGYEQYF
TRBJ1-2,.,TRBV4-3,.,TGCGCCAGCAGCCAAGAGCCCACTTTACCCTATGGCTACACCTTC,CASSQEPTLPYGYTF
TRBJ2-1,.,TRBV30,.,TGTGCCTTAAACCGGGACTTCTACAATGAGCAGTTCTTC,CALNRDFYNEQFF
TRBJ2-1,.,TRBV7-9,.,TGTGCCAGCAGCTTGGCCGGGTCCCCCTACAATGAGCAGTTCTTC,CASSLAGSPYNEQFF
TRBJ2-2,.,TRBV9,.,TGTGCCAGCAGCTCCGCCGGGGAGCTGTTTTTT,CASSSAGELFF
TRBJ1-1,.,TRBV9,.,TGTGCCAGCAGTAGTCACAGGGACACTGAAGCTTTCTTT,CASSSHRDTEAFF
TRBJ2-7,TRBD1,TRBV5-5,.,TGTGCCAGCAGACCTACAGGGGGCCTCTCCTACGAGCAGTACTTC,CASRPTGGLSYEQYF
TRBJ1-6,.,TRBV9,.,TGTGCCAGCAGTCCTATTTCGGGGTCACCCCTCCACTTT,CASSPISGSPLHF
TRBJ1-2,.,TRBV6-1,.,TGTGCCACCTCGACAGGACCGAACTATGGCTACACCTTC,CATSTGPNYGYTF
TRBJ2-2,.,TRBV29-1,.,TGCAGCGTCTACGACGGGTTGAACACCGGGGAGCTGTTTTTT,CSVYDGLNTGELFF
TRBJ1-5,TRBD1,TRBV30,.,TGTGCCTGGGACAGGGATAATCAGCCCCAGCATTTT,CAWDRDNQPQHF
TRBJ2-4,TRBD2,TRBV4-1,.,TGCGCCATCATAGGGCGAGCGGGGTCCAAAAACATTCAGTACTTC,CAIIGRAGSKNIQYF
TRBJ1-1,.,TRBV19,.,TGTGCCAGTAGTCTGGGGAGAGGGAACACTGAAGCTTTCTTT,CASSLGRGNTEAFF
TRBJ1-1,TRBD1,TRBV6-6,.,TGTGCCAGCAGTCTGACAGGGGGATCGGACACTGAAGCTTTCTTT,CASSLTGGSDTEAFF
TRBJ1-1,TRBD1,TRBV7-3,.,TGTGCCAGCAGCACCATCGGACAGGGTAAGACTGAAGCTTTCTTT,CASSTIGQGKTEAFF
TRBJ2-2,TRBD1,TRBV4-1,.,TGCGCCAGCAGCCATCCGGACAGGGGGCTCATCGGGGAGCTGTTTTTT,CASSHPDRGLIGELFF
TRBJ2-7,TRBD2,TRBV4-3,.,TGCGCCAGCAGCCATGGGGAGGGGTACGAGCAGTACTTC,CASSHGEGYEQYF
TRBJ1-2,.,TRBV4-1,.,TGCGCCAGCAGCCAAGACCGGAGTTCCTCCTATGGCTACACCTTC,CASSQDRSSSYGYTF
TRBJ1-3,.,TRBV7-2,.,TGTGCCAGCAGCTTAGCCGGGGGTGGAAACACCATATATTTT,CASSLAGGGNTIYF
TRBJ2-7,TRBD1,TRBV6-5,.,TGTGCCAGCAGTTATGGGACAGGCTACGAGCAGTACTTC,CASSYGTGYEQYF